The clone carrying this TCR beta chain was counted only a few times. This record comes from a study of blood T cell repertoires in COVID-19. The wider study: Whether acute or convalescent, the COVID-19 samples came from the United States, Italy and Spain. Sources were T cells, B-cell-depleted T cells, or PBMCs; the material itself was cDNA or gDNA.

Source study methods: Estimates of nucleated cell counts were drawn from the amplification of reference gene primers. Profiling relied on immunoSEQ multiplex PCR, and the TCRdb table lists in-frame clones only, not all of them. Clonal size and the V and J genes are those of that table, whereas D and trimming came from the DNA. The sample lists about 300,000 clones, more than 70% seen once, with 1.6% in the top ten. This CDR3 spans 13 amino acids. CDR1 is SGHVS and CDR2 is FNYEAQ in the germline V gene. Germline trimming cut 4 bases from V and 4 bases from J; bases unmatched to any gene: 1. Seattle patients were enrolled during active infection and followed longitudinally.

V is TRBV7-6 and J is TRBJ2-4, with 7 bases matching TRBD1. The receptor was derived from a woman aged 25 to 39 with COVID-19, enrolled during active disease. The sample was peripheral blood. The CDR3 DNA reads TGTGCCAGCAGCTCGACAGGGAAAAACATTCAGTACTTC. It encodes CASSSTGKNIQYF.